This TCR beta chain was captured by sequencing in a study of beta chain features in type 1 diabetes. In this sample, this clone turned up a few times. The entirety of the isolated RNA underwent reverse transcription, so expressed TCRB transcripts were sequenced. Sequencing used immunoSEQ multiplex PCR; TCRdb keeps in-frame clones, though not all of them. The sample lists 350,000 or so clones, 20% occurring once. The TCR comes from a woman aged 18-29 years in good health. The specimen sequenced was naive CD4+ T cells from blood.

The DNA for the CDR3 is TGTGCCAGCAGTCCTGGACTGCACAATGAGCAGTTCTTC. Its protein is CASSPGLHNEQFF. The V and J genes are TRBV6-1 and TRBJ2-1, with a possible D match to TRBD2 (5 bases). Germline loops: CDR1 MNHNS, CDR2 SASEGT. The V end was cut by 5 bases, the J end by 5 bases, with 10 bases between. The length of the CDR3 is 13 residues.